The present T cell receptor (beta chain) was sequenced within a study of T-cell reconstitution after alpha-beta-depleted transplantation in children. Study observations and caveats: TCRbeta diversity was high at day 60 in some patients (a result of surviving recipient T cells and thymic progenitors). It was newly produced T cells that mostly accounted for T-cell counts and diversity one year after transplant.

This clonotype was counted many times. Its cognate antigen is unknown. The CDR3 runs to 15 residues. J gave up 3 bases and V 0 bases, and 1 base lay outside the gene matches. Per germline, CDR1 SNHLY and CDR2 FYNNEI. Molecular barcoding with unique molecular identifiers was used for the TCRbeta library. One entry per CDR3 protein, called by TCRdb with MiXCR from the PCR reads. The table has some 300,000 distinct CDR3 sequences, just over 7.5% seen once; the top ten hold 9.1%. The chain is built from TRBV2 and TRBJ2-7; the match to TRBD2 covers 11 bases. The source is a female patient aged 2 to 10 who had a stem cell transplant for Fanconi anemia, so the T cells may come from the graft donor. This sample comprised peripheral blood, obtained 360 days after TCRalphabeta/CD19-depleted stem cell transplant. CDR3 sequence: CASSEALAGGYEQYF. CDR3 in DNA: TGTGCCAGCAGTGAAGCGCTAGCGGGGGGCTACGAGCAGTACTTC.